The 24 T cell receptor beta chains given below trace back to one sample, sequenced in a study of blood T cell repertoires in COVID-19 (dated by TCRdb to 2020 to 2022). Receptors were amplified or captured by the immunoSEQ multiplex PCR assay. TCRdb holds this immuneACCESS table with in-frame rearrangements only. Some clones are missing; in checked studies, unresolved V genes explain under half, and the rest has no known cause. The sample records 250,000 to 350,000 clones, 91% of which are singletons. The top ten clones comprise approximately 2.1% of the sample. Specimen: peripheral blood. The receptors were sampled from a woman between 25 and 40 years old with COVID-19, enrolled during active disease.

The chain employs TRBV6-1 and TRBJ2-7, with D possibly TRBD1 on 5 matching bases. V was clipped by 3 bases and J by 6 bases, with 12 bases between them. This CDR3 has 13 residues. Germline CDR1 MNHNS, CDR2 SASEGT. The CDR3 DNA is TGTGCCAGCAGTGAGGTCAGGGTCGGCGAGCAGTACTTC. Translation gives CASSEVRVGEQYF.

V is TRBV28 and J is TRBJ1-5, with 9 nucleotides matching TRBD1. The ends lost 3 bases at V and 7 bases at J; junction bases unmatched: 7. Germline CDR1 MDHEN, CDR2 SYDVKM. This CDR3 spans 15 amino acids. The CDR3 region is CASSFGQGKFQPQHF. CDR3 in DNA: TGTGCCAGCAGTTTCGGACAGGGGAAGTTCCAGCCCCAGCATTTT.

The genes are TRBV18 and TRBJ1-2, with 7 bases aligning to TRBD1. V gave up 2 bases and J gave up 5 bases; unmatched junction bases: 5. Germline values: CDR1 KGHSH, CDR2 LQKENI. This CDR3 contains 14 residues. CDR3 DNA sequence: TGTGCCAGCTCACCAATAGGGGACAGATATGGCTACACCTTC. This sequence encodes CASSPIGDRYGYTF. The whole variable domain, remainder taken from reference TRBV18 and TRBJ1-2, is NAGVMQNPRHLVRRRGQEARLRCSPMKGHSHVYWYRQLPEEGLKFMVYLQKENIIDESGMPKERFSAEFPKEGPSILRIQQVVRGDSAAYFCASSPIGDRYGYTFGSGTRLTVV.

V is TRBV15 and J is TRBJ1-2; D might be TRBD1 (5 bases). The V end was cut by 4 bases, the J end by 3 bases, with 12 bases between. Germline CDR1 and CDR2: LNHNV and YYDKDF (reference sequence). The CDR3 is 14 residues long. The CDR3 region has the DNA TGTGCCACCAGCAAGGTGGGCAGGGACTATGGCTACACCTTC. It codes for CATSKVGRDYGYTF.

The chain combines TRBV6-1 with TRBJ2-2, with D unclear. Germline V gene sequence: CDR1 MNHNS, CDR2 SASEGT. This CDR3 region has 13 residues. V was trimmed by 3 bases and J by 4 bases, leaving 6 bases between them. This CDR3 reads CASSDRSTGELFF. DNA for the CDR3: TGTGCCAGCAGTGACCGTTCCACCGGGGAGCTGTTTTTT.

This clone was seen once. V gene TRBV9 combines with J gene TRBJ1-1; 10 positions match TRBD1. Germline V lookup: CDR1 SGDLS, CDR2 YYNGEE. Trimming cost V 5 bases and J 2 bases; bases outside gene matches: 3. The length of the CDR3 is 14 residues. CDR3 in amino acids: CASSGTGVNTEAFF. The CDR3 DNA reads as TGTGCCAGCAGTGGGACAGGGGTAAACACTGAAGCTTTCTTT.

This sequence joins TRBV7-9 and TRBJ1-1; a weak D match, TRBD1 (5 bases). The V and J ends lost 4 bases and 10 bases respectively, with 10 bases between them. The germline V gene encodes CDR1 SEHNR and CDR2 FQNEAQ (reference sequence). The CDR3 totals 11 residues. For the CDR3, the DNA is TGTGCCAGCAGCTCCAGGGAGGGAGCTTTCTTT. It codes for CASSSREGAFF.

The chain recombines TRBV10-2 with TRBJ2-3; the D gene is possibly TRBD2 (6 bases). This CDR3 is built from 15 residues. Trimming cost V 7 bases and J 4 bases, with 18 bases left between them. CDR1 and CDR2 from the germline V gene are WSHSY and SAAADI. The CDR3 region is CASILEGRRADTQYF. The CDR3 nucleotides are TGCGCCAGCATTCTGGAGGGCAGGAGGGCAGATACGCAGTATTTT.

The chain has TRBV5-1 and TRBJ1-3, with TRBD1 matching 9 bases. Germline CDR1 and CDR2: SGHRS and YFSETQ. CDR3 length: 15 residues. V trimming: 4 bases; J trimming: 3 bases; junction bases outside the gene matches: 5. CDR3 bases: TGCGCCAGCAGCCAAACAGGGGGCGGTGGAAACACCATATATTTT. It specifies CASSQTGGGGNTIYF.

This chain joins TRBV29-1 and TRBJ2-1; D might be TRBD2 (5 bases). The CDR3 loop spans 14 amino acids. Trimming took off 6 bases at V and 4 bases at J, with 16 bases between the two ends. CDR1 is SQVTM and CDR2 is ANQGSEA in the germline V gene. In DNA, the CDR3 is TGCAGCGTCCCAGCGGCCAGACGATACAATGAGCAGTTCTTC. Translation gives CSVPAARRYNEQFF.

The rearrangement links TRBV5-1 to TRBJ2-6; weak D call: TRBD1 (5 bases). This CDR3 has 14 residues. Trimming took 4 bases from V and 9 from J, leaving 14 bases between them. The germline V gene has CDR1 SGHRS and CDR2 YFSETQ. DNA of the CDR3: TGCGCCAGCAGCCTGAATCAGGGTGACAACGTCCTGACTTTC. Amino acid sequence: CASSLNQGDNVLTF.

The chain links TRBV28 to TRBJ1-1; TRBD1 agrees at 9 bases. CDR3 size: 15 residues. After removal of 7 bases from V and 6 bases from J, the junction contained 12 bases not matched to a gene. Germline CDR1 is MDHEN and CDR2 is SYDVKM. In DNA, the CDR3 is TGTGCCAGCACCTCCCCACAGGGGGCAGGCGCTGAAGCTTTCTTT. This translates into CASTSPQGAGAEAFF. The whole variable domain, filled in from reference TRBV28 and TRBJ1-1, reads DVKVTQSSRYLVKRTGEKVFLECVQDMDHENMFWYRQDPGLGLRLIYFSYDVKMKEKGDIPEGYSVSREKKERFSLILESASTNQTSMYLCASTSPQGAGAEAFFGQGTRLTVV.

The chain has TRBV27 and TRBJ2-1, with a possible D match to TRBD1 (6 bases). The germline V gene has CDR1 MNHEY and CDR2 SMNVEV (reference sequence). This CDR3 is built from 12 residues. Trimming stripped 4 bases from V and 12 bases from J, with 13 bases between. The CDR3: CASSSRQDSQFF. The CDR3 DNA is TGTGCCAGCAGTTCTCGACAGGATTCGCAGTTCTTC.

The chain links TRBV11-3 to TRBJ2-2; 8 bases fit TRBD2. Germline V gene sequence: CDR1 SGHNT, CDR2 YENEEA. The CDR3 contains 18 residues. The V and J ends lost 1 base and 5 bases, in that order; junction bases with no gene match: 12. CDR3 loop: CASSLGRPFAGGTGELFF. The CDR3 region has the DNA TGTGCCAGCAGCTTAGGGAGACCTTTCGCGGGAGGTACCGGGGAGCTGTTTTTT.

The V gene is TRBV5-1, the J gene TRBJ2-1, with D unclear. V dropped 3 bases and J dropped 2 bases, with 6 bases sitting between them. Per germline, CDR1 SGHRS and CDR2 YFSETQ. The CDR3 totals 13 residues. The CDR3 region has the DNA TGCGCCAGCAGCTATGAGCCCTACAATGAGCAGTTCTTC. It specifies CASSYEPYNEQFF. Using reference TRBV5-1 and TRBJ2-1 for the parts outside the CDR3, the full variable domain is KAGVTQTPRYLIKTRGQQVTLSCSPISGHRSVSWYQQTPGQGLQFLFEYFSETQRNKGNFPGRFSGRQFSNSRSEMNVSTLELGDSALYLCASSYEPYNEQFFGPGTRLTVL.

The rearrangement links TRBV2 to TRBJ2-3, with 8 bases that match TRBD2. Trimming took 2 bases from V and 6 from J; bases not matched to a gene: 7. CDR3 length: 15 residues. Looked up from germline, CDR1 is SNHLY and CDR2 is FYNNEI. CDR3 region: CASSEYREGRDTQYF. CDR3 bases: TGTGCCAGCAGTGAATATCGGGAGGGCCGGGATACGCAGTATTTT.

The V call is TRBV30, the J call TRBJ1-5; 7 positions match TRBD1. This CDR3 has 17 amino acids. V lost 2 bases and J lost 1; bases outside the gene matches: 11. Germline CDR1 reads GTSNPN; CDR2 reads SVGIG (reference sequence). The CDR3 DNA reads TGTGCCTGGAGTCCTAGGGGGCAGGGACCGAGCAATCAGCCCCAGCATTTT. It translates to CAWSPRGQGPSNQPQHF.

The genes are TRBV27 and TRBJ2-3; no firm D call. Germline V gene sequence: CDR1 MNHEY, CDR2 SMNVEV (reference sequence). Trimming pared 5 bases from V and 0 bases from J, leaving 12 bases between. The CDR3 covers 15 residues. The DNA for the CDR3 is TGTGCCAGCAGTCAACAGTACGCTAGCACAGATACGCAGTATTTT. Its translation: CASSQQYASTDTQYF.

The J gene is TRBJ2-2, the V gene TRBV18, with 10 bases identical to TRBD2. The CDR3 extends over 16 amino acids. Trimming removed 4 bases from V and 5 bases from J; junction bases left unmatched: 7. Germline lookup yields CDR1 KGHSH and CDR2 LQKENI. Here the CDR3 DNA reads TGTGCCAGCTCACATCGAGCGGGAGGGAGGACCGGGGAGCTGTTTTTT. It codes for CASSHRAGGRTGELFF.

This chain links TRBV5-1 with TRBJ2-3; D might be TRBD2 (6 bases). The ends were cut back, 0 bases at V and 3 bases at J, with 14 bases in the middle. CDR3 size: 16 residues. Germline V gene sequence: CDR1 SGHRS, CDR2 YFSETQ. The CDR3, as DNA: TGCGCCAGCAGCTTGGGTACCGGGAGTGGGACAGATACGCAGTATTTT. Translating gives CASSLGTGSGTDTQYF.

This clone has a handful of counts. The V gene is TRBV28, the J gene TRBJ1-2; 8 nucleotides align to TRBD1. The CDR3 extends over 18 amino acids. Unmatched junction bases numbered 17, after V lost 6 bases and J lost 2 bases. Germline CDR1 is MDHEN and CDR2 is SYDVKM. The CDR3 DNA reads as TGTGCCAGCAGCAAAAACCGTATACGGGACAGGAAAAACTATGGCTACACCTTC. This gives the protein CASSKNRIRDRKNYGYTF.

This chain connects TRBV30 to TRBJ1-1, with TRBD1 matching 10 bases. The CDR3 has 15 amino acids. V dropped 1 base and J dropped 5; count of bases not matched to a gene: 7. The germline V gene encodes CDR1 GTSNPN and CDR2 SVGIG (reference sequence). The CDR3 here is CAWSATDRGWTEAFF. The CDR3 DNA follows: TGTGCCTGGAGTGCCACGGACAGGGGGTGGACTGAAGCTTTCTTT.

The gene calls are TRBV7-2 and TRBJ1-1; D remains ambiguous. With 1 base removed from V and 5 bases from J, the gap between germline ends came to 5 bases. The CDR3 runs to 12 residues. CDR1 and CDR2 (germline): SGHTA, FQGNSA. This CDR3 reads CASSLVRTEAFF. The DNA for the CDR3 is TGTGCCAGCAGCTTAGTGAGGACTGAAGCTTTCTTT.

The chain joins TRBV19 to TRBJ1-1; no definite D call. The V end was cut by 0 bases, the J end by 1 base, with 15 bases between. This CDR3 contains 17 residues. Germline CDR1 reads LNHDA; CDR2 reads SQIVND (reference sequence). The DNA of the CDR3 is TGTGCCAGTAGTATAGATTGGGCCCAGGTTCGGAACACTGAAGCTTTCTTT. It yields the protein CASSIDWAQVRNTEAFF.